This TCR beta chain was sequenced in a study of cytomegalovirus exposure and HLA in healthy donors. PCR primers comprised 60 Vbeta and 13 Jbeta primers. Sequencing was performed with immunoSEQ multiplex PCR; in TCRdb, only in-frame clones are kept and a portion is missing. The sample records about 120,000 clones, about 70% being singletons. Trimming took 5 bases from V and 3 from J; bases not matched to a gene: 8. Germline assignment: CDR1 PRHDT and CDR2 FYEKMQ (reference sequence). This CDR3 is built from 15 residues. The chain carries TRBV13 and TRBJ2-5; 8 bases map to TRBD2. Sequenced: PBMCs. This TCR derives from a woman younger than 45 in good health and CMV-seronegative. CDR3 DNA sequence: TGTGCCAGCAGCATACTAGCGGACGGGGAAGAGACCCAGTACTTC. This encodes CASSILADGEETQYF.